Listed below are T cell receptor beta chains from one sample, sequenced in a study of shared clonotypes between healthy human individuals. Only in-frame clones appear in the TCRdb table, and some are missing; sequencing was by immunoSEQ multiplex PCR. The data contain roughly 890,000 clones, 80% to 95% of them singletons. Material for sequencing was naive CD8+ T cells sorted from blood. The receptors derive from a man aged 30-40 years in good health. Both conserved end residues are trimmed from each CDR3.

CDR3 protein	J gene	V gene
ASSLALGEMYYEQY	TRBJ2-7	TRBV5-6
ASSLARAGASTGELF	TRBJ2-2	TRBV7-6
ASSGEISQETQY	TRBJ2-5	TRBV2
ASSLGQSAHMNTEAF	TRBJ1-1	TRBV11-2
ASRLVPQDCTDTQY	TRBJ2-3	TRBV12-2
ASANLGGETQY	TRBJ2-5	TRBV27
ASSVDRVLWEQY	TRBJ2-7	TRBV6-1
ASSLGTSGSRDEQF	TRBJ2-1	TRBV4-1
ASSVHRDVSYNEQF	TRBJ2-1	TRBV9
ASSYTGALEQY	TRBJ2-7	TRBV11-2
ASSYLAGDHEQY	TRBJ2-7	TRBV2
ASSVGQGANYGYT	TRBJ1-2	TRBV9
ASSSSETGPYYGYT	TRBJ1-2	TRBV7-9
ASSYSGFEQF	TRBJ2-1	TRBV6-5
AISEGIGLTDTQY	TRBJ2-3	TRBV10-3
ASSEGQINPSQH	TRBJ1-5	TRBV2
ASSIPGQGAGEQY	TRBJ2-7	TRBV19
ASSLTPGGLAGGPRDTQY	TRBJ2-3	TRBV7-6
ASSEWDRGGYEQY	TRBJ2-7	TRBV6-1
ASSLAGRDTEAF	TRBJ1-1	TRBV9
ASNPRGGGYGYT	TRBJ1-2	TRBV27
ASSSLGLADNEQF	TRBJ2-1	TRBV5-1
ASSIPGAGADTGELF	TRBJ2-2	TRBV9
ASSDWTGSDEKLF	TRBJ1-4	TRBV25-1
ASSRGGNYEQY	TRBJ2-7	TRBV27
AWSVQSGTGELF	TRBJ2-2	TRBV30
ASRKGQGVTDTQY	TRBJ2-3	TRBV28
ASSSDSSYEQY	TRBJ2-7	TRBV9
ASSPLRGFEQY	TRBJ2-7	TRBV28
ASSGTGTRGGPNEQF	TRBJ2-1	TRBV5-1